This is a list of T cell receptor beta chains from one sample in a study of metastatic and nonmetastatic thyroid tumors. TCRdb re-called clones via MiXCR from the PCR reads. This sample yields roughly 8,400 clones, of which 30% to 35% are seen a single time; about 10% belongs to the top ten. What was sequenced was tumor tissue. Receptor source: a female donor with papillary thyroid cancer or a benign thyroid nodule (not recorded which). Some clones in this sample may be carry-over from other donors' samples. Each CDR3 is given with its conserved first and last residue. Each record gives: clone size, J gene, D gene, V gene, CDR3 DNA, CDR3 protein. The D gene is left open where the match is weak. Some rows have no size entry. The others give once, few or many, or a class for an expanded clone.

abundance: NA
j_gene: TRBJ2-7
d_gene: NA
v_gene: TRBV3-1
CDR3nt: TGTGCCAGCAGCACGAATAGACTAGTAGGGGCCGAGCAGTACTTC
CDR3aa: CASSTNRLVGAEQYF

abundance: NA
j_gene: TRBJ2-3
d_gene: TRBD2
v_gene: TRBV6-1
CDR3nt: TGTGCCAGCAGCCCTGGACTAGCGGGGGAAGATACGCAGTATTTT
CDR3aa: CASSPGLAGEDTQYF

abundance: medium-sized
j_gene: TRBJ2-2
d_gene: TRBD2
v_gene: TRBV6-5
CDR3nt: TGTGCCAGCAGTTACCTCCGGGCTAGCGGGAGTGTGTGGGAGCTGTTTTTT
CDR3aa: CASSYLRASGSVWELFF

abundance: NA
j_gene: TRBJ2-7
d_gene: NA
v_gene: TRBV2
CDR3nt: TGTGCCAGCAGTGAAGGGCGGTTAGCCCCGTGGGAGCAGCACTTC
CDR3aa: CASSEGRLAPWEQHF

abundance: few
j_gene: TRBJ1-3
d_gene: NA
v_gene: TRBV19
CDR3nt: TGTGCCAGCAATGTAATGACAGACTCTGGAAACACCATATATTTT
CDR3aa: CASNVMTDSGNTIYF

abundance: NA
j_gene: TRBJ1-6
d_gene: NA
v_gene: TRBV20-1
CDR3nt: TGCAGTGCTAGAGATAGTAATTCACCCCTCCACTTT
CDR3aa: CSARDSNSPLHF

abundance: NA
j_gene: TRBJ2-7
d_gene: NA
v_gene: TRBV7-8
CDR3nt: TGTGCCAGCAGCTTAGCGTCAGGGGCCTCCTACGAGCAGTACTTC
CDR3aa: CASSLASGASYEQYF

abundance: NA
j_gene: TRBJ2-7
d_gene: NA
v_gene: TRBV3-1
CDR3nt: TGTGCCAGCAGCCGGGGGGCAGGGGGCTACGAGCAGTACTTC
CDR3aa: CASSRGAGGYEQYF

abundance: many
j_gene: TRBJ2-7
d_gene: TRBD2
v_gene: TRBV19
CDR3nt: TGTGCCAGTAGTATATCTGTTAGCGGGAGGAGGAACGAGCAGTACTTC
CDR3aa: CASSISVSGRRNEQYF

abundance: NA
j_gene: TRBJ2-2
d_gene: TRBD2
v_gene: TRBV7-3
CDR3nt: TGTGCCAGCAGCTTAACGCAGACTAGCGCCGACACCGGGGAGCTGTTTTTT
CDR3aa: CASSLTQTSADTGELFF

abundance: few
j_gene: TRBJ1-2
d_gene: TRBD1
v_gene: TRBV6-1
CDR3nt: TGTGCCAGCAGTGCTGGACAGGTTCTTGGCTACACCTTC
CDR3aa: CASSAGQVLGYTF

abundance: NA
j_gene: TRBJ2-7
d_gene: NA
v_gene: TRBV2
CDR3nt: TGTGCCAGCAGTCGAAAGGTGATGGGGACATGGGGAATAGGGTACGAGCAGTACTTC
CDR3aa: CASSRKVMGTWGIGYEQYF

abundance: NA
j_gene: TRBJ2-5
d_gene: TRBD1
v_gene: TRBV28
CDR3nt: TGTGCCAGCAGCGCCCAGGGACAGGGGGATGGTGGAGAGACCCAGTACTTC
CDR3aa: CASSAQGQGDGGETQYF

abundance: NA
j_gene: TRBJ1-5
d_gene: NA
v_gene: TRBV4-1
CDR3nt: TGCGCCAGCAGCCAAGATCAGGGAACTCAGCCCCAGCATTTT
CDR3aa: CASSQDQGTQPQHF

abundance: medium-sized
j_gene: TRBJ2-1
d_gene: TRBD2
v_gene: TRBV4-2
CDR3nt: TGTGCCAGCAGCCAAATAGCGGGAGAAGGCAATGAGCAGTTCTTC
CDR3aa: CASSQIAGEGNEQFF

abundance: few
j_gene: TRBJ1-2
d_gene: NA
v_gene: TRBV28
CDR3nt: TGTGCCAGCAGCCCAGGGGCAGCAAACTATGGCTACACCTTC
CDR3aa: CASSPGAANYGYTF

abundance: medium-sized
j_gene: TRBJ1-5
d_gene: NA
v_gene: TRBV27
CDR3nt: TGTGCCAGCAGTTTGTCAGGGAATCAGCCCCAGCATTTT
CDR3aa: CASSLSGNQPQHF

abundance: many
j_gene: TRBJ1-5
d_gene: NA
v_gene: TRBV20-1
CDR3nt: TGCAGTGCCACTAGAGGGAGCAATCAGCCCCAGCATTTT
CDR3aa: CSATRGSNQPQHF

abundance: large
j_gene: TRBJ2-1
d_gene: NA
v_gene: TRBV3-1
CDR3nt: TGTGCCAGCAGCCGCCAGGCCATCAGTGAGCAGTTCTTC
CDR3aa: CASSRQAISEQFF

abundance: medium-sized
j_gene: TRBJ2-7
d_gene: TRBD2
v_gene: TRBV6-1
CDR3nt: TGTGCCAGCAGTCAAGCGGGAGGGCCCTACGAGCAGTACTTC
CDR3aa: CASSQAGGPYEQYF

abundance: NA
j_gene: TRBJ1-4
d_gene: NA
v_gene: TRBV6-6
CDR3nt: TGTGCCAGCAGTTACACGGGACGTTCGGAAAAACTGTTTTTT
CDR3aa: CASSYTGRSEKLFF

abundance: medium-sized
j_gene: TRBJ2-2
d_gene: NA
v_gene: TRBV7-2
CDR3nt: TGTGCCAGCAGCTTGGGGTCTAACACCGGGGAGCTGTTTTTT
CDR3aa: CASSLGSNTGELFF